This section outlines one T cell receptor (beta chain) sequence together with its context. What it recognizes is unknown. With 11 bases clipped from V and 1 base from J, the junction kept 8 bases outside the gene matches. The CDR3 loop spans 14 amino acids. Germline loops: CDR1 SNHLY, CDR2 FYNNEI. The data are from a study of shared clonotypes between healthy human individuals. Study overall: The study enrolled a couple of women and a few men aged 18 to 49.

Clones were read by immunoSEQ multiplex PCR, and TCRdb kept only the in-frame ones, dropping some. The sample lists around 1,100,000 clones, 70% to 80% seen once, with approximately 0.95% in the top ten. Overall study findings and caveats: Having only a few donors restricted how much genetic and exposure-history diversity was captured.

Input material: memory CD4+ T cells from PBMCs. This sample's subset: CD45RA-negative fraction. The source of this sequence is a man aged 18 to 29 in good health. Some clones in this sample may be carry-over from other donors' samples. The V and J genes are TRBV2 and TRBJ2-3; 8 positions agree with TRBD1. CDR3 sequence (DNA): TGTGCCGGCAAAGCACAGGGGGGCACAGATACGCAGTATTTT. Translated, it gives CAGKAQGGTDTQYF.